This T cell receptor (beta chain) is from a study of T cells in Graves' hyperthyroidism and ophthalmopathy. At least ten counts were recorded for this clonotype. At least 3 on the Clinical Activity Score was recorded for ophthalmopathy patients, who also had NOSPECS grade at least 4 and duration under 3 months. Each diagnosis drew on symptoms, thyroxine, TRAb, thyroid ultrasound and orbital computed tomography findings. The authors obtained PBMCs from about 9 ml of fresh peripheral blood. The CDR3 has 14 residues. With V trimmed by 8 bases and J by 5 bases, 7 bases remained unmatched. The V gene's germline CDR1 is SGHTA and CDR2 FQGTGA. RNA transcripts were the template for amplifying TCR beta CDR3 regions. HTBI primers were used for first-round RT-PCR of the TCR CDR3. TCRdb ran MiXCR on the multiplex PCR reads and lists one entry per CDR3 protein. Of 300,000 to 450,000 distinct CDR3 sequences detected, around 15% appear once; the ten largest clones hold about 18%.

The sequencing sample was made of blood. The TCR was taken from a woman in her 30s with Graves' ophthalmopathy. V is TRBV7-3 and J is TRBJ2-1, with 9 bases matching TRBD1. CDR3 sequence: CASQRDRVDNEQFF. DNA of the CDR3: TGTGCCAGCCAACGGGACAGGGTTGACAATGAGCAGTTCTTC.